Each of the 3 T cell receptor beta chains below was sequenced from the same sample in a study of T cell responses to AZD1222 COVID-19 vaccine. Assay: immunoSEQ multiplex PCR; the TCRdb copy retains only in-frame clones and omits some. The sample consists of around 52,000 clones, 86% of them appearing once. The sequencing used peripheral blood, collected on day 0 of AZD1222 vaccination. These receptors all come from an adult in good health.

CDR3 amino acids: CASNLGANTGELFF. CDR3 nucleotides: TGTGCCAGCAACCTGGGGGCGAACACCGGGGAGCTGTTTTTT. The V call is TRBV10-3, the J call TRBJ2-2; D might be TRBD1 or TRBD2, each matching 5 bases. The CDR3 has 14 residues. V lost 10 bases and J 0 bases, leaving 12 bases between the germline ends. Germline V CDR1 and CDR2: ENHRY, SYGVKD.

The chain has TRBV6-5 and TRBJ1-2; 9 bases line up with TRBD1. Germline CDR1 and CDR2: MNHEY and SVGAGI. J gave up 6 bases and V 2 bases, and 10 bases lay outside the gene matches. The CDR3 contains 16 residues. The CDR3 region has the DNA TGTGCCAGCAGTTACGACCGGGACAGGGTAACGGATGGCTACACCTTC. Translated: CASSYDRDRVTDGYTF.

J is TRBJ1-1 and V is TRBV10-3; the D is unclear. Trimming left V 6 bases short and J 7 bases short, with 18 bases between. This CDR3 spans 14 amino acids. Germline assignment: CDR1 ENHRY and CDR2 SYGVKD. The CDR3 here is CAISLLQERGEAFF. In DNA form, the CDR3 reads TGTGCCATCAGCCTCCTTCAGGAGCGGGGTGAAGCTTTCTTT.